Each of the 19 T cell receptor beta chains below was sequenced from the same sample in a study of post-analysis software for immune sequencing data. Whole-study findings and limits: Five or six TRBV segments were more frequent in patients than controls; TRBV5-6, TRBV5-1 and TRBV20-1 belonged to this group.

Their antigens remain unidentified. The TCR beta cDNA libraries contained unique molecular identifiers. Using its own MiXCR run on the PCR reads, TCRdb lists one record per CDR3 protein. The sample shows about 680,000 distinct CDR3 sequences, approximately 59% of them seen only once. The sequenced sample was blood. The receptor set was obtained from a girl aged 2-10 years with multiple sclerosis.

This CDR3 reads CSVWPAGFPDTQYF. The DNA for the CDR3 is TGCAGCGTCTGGCCTGCTGGGTTCCCAGATACGCAGTATTTT. The V gene is TRBV29-1, the J gene TRBJ2-3; D call uncertain. Trimming pared 6 bases from V and 4 bases from J, leaving 17 bases between. This CDR3 region has 14 residues. Germline CDR1 SQVTM, CDR2 ANQGSEA.

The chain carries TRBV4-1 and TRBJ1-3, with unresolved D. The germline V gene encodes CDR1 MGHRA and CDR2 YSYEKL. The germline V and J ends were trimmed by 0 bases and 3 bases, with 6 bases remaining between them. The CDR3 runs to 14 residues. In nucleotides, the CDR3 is TGCGCCAGCAGCCAAGACCCGTTTGGAAACACCATATATTTT. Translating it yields CASSQDPFGNTIYF.

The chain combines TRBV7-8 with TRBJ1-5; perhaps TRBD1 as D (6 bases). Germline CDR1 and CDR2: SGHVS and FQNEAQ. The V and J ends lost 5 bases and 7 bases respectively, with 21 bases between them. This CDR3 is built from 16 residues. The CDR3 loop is CASSHHPDRNGQPQHF. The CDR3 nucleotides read TGTGCCAGCAGCCACCACCCGGACAGAAACGGGCAGCCCCAGCATTTT.

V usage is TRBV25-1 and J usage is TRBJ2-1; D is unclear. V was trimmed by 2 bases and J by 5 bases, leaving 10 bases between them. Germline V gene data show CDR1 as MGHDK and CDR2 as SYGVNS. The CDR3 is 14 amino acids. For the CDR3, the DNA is TGTGCCAGCAGTGAAGGTGGTGTTAACAATGAGCAGTTCTTC. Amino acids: CASSEGGVNNEQFF.

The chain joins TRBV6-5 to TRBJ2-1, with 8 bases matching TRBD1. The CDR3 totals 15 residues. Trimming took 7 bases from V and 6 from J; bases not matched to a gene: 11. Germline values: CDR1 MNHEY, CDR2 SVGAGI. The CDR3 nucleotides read TGTGCCAGCACCACAGTGACAGGGGTTTTCAATGAGCAGTTCTTC. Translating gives CASTTVTGVFNEQFF.

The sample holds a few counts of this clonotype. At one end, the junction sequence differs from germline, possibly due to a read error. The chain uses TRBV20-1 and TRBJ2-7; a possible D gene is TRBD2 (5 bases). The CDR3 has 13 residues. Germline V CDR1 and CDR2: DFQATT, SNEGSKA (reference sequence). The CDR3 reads CSTRDRLAGEQYF. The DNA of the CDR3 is TGCAGTACTAGAGATCGCCTAGCCGGTGAGCAGTACTTC.

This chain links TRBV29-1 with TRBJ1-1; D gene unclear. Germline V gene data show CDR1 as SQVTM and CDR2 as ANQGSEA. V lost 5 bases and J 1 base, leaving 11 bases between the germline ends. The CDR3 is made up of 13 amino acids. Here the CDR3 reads CSVIVSSNTEAFF. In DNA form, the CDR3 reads TGCAGCGTTATAGTCAGCTCGAACACTGAAGCTTTCTTT. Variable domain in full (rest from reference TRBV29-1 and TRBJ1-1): SAVISQKPSRDICQRGTSLTIQCQVDSQVTMMFWYRQQPGQSLTLIATANQGSEATYESGFVIDKFPISRPNLTFSTLTVSNMSPEDSSIYLCSVIVSSNTEAFFGQGTRLTVV.

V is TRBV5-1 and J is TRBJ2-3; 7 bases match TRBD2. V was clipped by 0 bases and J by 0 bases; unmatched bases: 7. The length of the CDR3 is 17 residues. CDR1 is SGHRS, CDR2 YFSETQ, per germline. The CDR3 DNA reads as TGCGCCAGCAGCTTGGTTCCTAGCGGTGCTAGCACAGATACGCAGTATTTT. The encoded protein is CASSLVPSGASTDTQYF.

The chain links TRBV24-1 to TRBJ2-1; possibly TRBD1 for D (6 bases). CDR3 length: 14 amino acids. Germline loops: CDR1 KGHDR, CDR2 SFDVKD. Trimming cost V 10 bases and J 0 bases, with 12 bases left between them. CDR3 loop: CATGRQDSYNEQFF. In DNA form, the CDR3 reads TGTGCCACAGGAAGACAGGACTCCTACAATGAGCAGTTCTTC.

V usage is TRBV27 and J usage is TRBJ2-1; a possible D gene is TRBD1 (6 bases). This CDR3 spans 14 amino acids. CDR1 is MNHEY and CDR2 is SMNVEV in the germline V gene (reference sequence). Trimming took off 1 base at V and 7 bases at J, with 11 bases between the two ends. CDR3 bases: TGTGCCAGCAGTTTATTACAGGGTAGGAATGAGCAGTTCTTC. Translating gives CASSLLQGRNEQFF.

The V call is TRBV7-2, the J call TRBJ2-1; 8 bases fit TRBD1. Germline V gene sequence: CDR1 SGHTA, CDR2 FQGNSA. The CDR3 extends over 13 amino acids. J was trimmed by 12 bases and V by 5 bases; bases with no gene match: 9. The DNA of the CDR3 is TGTGCCAGCAGCACCGGGACAGGCGATTCGCAGTTCTTC. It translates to CASSTGTGDSQFF.

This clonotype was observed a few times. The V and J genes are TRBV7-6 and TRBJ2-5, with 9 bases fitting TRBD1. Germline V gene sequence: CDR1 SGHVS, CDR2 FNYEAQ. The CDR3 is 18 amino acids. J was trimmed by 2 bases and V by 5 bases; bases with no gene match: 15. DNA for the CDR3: TGTGCCAGCAGCCCTCCGGGGACAGGGACTATCCTACAAGAGACCCAGTACTTC. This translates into CASSPPGTGTILQETQYF.

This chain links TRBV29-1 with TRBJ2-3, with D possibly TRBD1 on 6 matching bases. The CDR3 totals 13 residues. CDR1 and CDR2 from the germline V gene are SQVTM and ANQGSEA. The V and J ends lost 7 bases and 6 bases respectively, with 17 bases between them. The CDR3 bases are TGCAGCGCCACACAACAGGGACCCGATACGCAGTATTTT. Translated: CSATQQGPDTQYF.

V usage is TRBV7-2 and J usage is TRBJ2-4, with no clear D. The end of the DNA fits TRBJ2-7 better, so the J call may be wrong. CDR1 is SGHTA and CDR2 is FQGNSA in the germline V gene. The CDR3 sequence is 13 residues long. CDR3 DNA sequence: TGTGCCAGCAGCTTAGTAAGGTTGGACGAGCAGTACTTC. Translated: CASSLVRLDEQYF.

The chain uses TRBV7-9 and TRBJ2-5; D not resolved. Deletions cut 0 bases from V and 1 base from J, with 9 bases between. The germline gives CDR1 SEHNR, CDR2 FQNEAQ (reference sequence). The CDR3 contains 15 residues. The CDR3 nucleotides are TGTGCCAGCAGCTTAGCCGGCACCACCCAAGAGACCCAGTACTTC. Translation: CASSLAGTTQETQYF.

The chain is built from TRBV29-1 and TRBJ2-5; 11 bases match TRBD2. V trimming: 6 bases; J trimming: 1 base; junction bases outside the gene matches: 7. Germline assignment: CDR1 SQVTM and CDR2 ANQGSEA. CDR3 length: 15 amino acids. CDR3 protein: CSVVGLAGIQETQYF. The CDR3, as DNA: TGCAGCGTAGTTGGACTAGCGGGCATCCAAGAGACCCAGTACTTC.

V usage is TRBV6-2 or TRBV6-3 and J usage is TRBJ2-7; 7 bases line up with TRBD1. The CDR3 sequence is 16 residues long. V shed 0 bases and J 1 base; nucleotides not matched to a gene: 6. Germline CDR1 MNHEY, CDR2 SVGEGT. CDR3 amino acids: CASSYSRTGGSYEQYF. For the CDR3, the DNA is TGTGCCAGCAGTTACTCGAGGACAGGCGGTTCCTACGAGCAGTACTTC.

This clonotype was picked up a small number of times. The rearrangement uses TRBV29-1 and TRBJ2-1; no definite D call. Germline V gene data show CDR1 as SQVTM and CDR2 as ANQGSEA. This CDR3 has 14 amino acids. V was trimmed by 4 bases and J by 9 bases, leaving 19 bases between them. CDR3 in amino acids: CSVGRSESGFEQFF. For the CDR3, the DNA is TGCAGCGTTGGTAGAAGTGAATCAGGATTTGAGCAGTTCTTC.

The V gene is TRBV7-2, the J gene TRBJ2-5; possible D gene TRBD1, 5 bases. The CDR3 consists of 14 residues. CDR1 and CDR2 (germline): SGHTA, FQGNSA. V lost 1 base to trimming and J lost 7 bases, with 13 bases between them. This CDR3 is CASSLVGVTGTQYF. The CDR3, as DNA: TGTGCCAGCAGCTTAGTTGGGGTAACAGGGACCCAGTACTTC.